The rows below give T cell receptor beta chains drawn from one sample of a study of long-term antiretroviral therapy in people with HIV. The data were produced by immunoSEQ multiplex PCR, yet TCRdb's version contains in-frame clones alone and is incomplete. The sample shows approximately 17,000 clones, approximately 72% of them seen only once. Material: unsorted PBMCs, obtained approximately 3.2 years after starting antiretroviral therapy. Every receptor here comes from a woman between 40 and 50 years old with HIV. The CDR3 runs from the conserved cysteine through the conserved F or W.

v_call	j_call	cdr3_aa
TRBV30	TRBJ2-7	CAWSGGGDEQYF
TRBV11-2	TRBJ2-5	CASSSGLAGAETQYF
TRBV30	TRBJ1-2	CAWTGSTGYTF
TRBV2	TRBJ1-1	CASSAQAGEAFF
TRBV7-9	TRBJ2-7	CASSLDSWSSYEQYF
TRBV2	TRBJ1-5	CASSEGMVVGQPNQPQHF
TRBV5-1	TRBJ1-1	CASSLEGQLASDTEAFF
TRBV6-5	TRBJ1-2	CASSPSLGANYGYTF
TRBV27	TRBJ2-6	CASSPQGFVRSGANVLTF
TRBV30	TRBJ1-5	CAWSGEGSSPQHF
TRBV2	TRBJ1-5	CASSKDRDSDQPQHF
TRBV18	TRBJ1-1	CASSPPVTGLNTEAFF
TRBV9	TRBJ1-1	CASSVAPHTTTEAFF
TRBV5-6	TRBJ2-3	CASSLGVRSTDTQYF
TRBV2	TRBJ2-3	CASRLATIHTDTQYF
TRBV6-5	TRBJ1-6	CASSYSNSLNSPLHF
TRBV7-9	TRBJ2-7	CASSLRAGESYEQYF
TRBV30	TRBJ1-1	CAWSVRGWNTEAFF
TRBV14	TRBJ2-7	CASSPGLAGGSYEQYF
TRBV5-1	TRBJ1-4	CASSLSLWTGGPFSHEKLFF
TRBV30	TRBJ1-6	CAWTVGSSYNSPLHF
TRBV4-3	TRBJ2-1	CASSLGLAGALNEQFF
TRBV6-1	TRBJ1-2	CASSLRGTNYGYTF
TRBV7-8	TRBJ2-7	CASSLALATEQYF
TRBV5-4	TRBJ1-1	CASSSQGDTEAFF
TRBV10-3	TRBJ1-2	CAISESGTDGYTF
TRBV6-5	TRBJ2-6	CASSRDSGANVLTF
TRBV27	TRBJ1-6	CASSFDPSSSYNSPLHF
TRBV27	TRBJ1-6	CASSPRLRGNYNSPLHF
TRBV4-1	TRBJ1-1	CASSQGGQRRAFF
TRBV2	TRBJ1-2	CASSESGGALGYTF
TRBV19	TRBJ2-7	CASSRDRVTYEQYF
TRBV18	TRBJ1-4	CASSPATNEKLFF
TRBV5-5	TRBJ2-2	CASSFGTGSTTGELFF
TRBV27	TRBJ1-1	CASRTRNTEAFF
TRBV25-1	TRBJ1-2	CASTGISGVGGYTF
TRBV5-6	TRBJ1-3	CASSLGQGYSGNTIYF
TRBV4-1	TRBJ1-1	CASSQDLSRTFF
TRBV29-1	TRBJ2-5	CSAFALPGGETQYF
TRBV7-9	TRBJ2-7	CASSLGGGPYEQYF
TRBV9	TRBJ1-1	CASSGAAGSMGTEAFF